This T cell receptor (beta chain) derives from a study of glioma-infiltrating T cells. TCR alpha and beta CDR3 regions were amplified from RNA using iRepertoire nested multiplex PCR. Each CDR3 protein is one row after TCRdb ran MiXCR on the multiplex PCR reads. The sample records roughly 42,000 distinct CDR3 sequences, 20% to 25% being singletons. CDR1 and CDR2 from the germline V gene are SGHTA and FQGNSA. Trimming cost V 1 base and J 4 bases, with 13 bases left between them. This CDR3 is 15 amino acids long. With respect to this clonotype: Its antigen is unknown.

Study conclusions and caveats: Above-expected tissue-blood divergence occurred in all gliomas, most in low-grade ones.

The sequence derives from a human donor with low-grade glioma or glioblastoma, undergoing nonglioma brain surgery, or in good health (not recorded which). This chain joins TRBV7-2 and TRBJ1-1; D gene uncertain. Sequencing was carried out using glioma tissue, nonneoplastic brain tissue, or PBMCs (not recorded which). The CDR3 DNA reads TGTGCCAGCAGCTTAGGCGTTTCTGTGCCCACTGAAGCTTTCTTT. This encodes CASSLGVSVPTEAFF. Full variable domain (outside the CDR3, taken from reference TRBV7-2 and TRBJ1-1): GAGVSQSPSNKVTEKGKDVELRCDPISGHTALYWYRQSLGQGLEFLIYFQGNSAPDKSGLPSDRFSAERTGGSVSTLTIQRTQQEDSAVYLCASSLGVSVPTEAFFGQGTRLTVV.